This T cell receptor (beta chain) was found in a study of OX40 agonist ivuxolimab in advanced cancers. Sequenced by immunoSEQ multiplex PCR; TCRdb stores in-frame clones only, minus some. The sample lists tens of thousands of clones; roughly three quarters were seen once. The sample holds one count of this clone. Its antigen is not identified. Losses at the gene ends were 8 bases for V and 4 bases for J; bases not matched to a gene: 8. Germline CDR1 and CDR2: LNHDA and SQIVND (reference sequence). There are 14 residues in the CDR3. General study findings and limits: Average numbers of expanded clones were greater in CD8+ T cells than in CD4+.

This receptor was obtained from an adult with an advanced solid tumor such as melanoma, head and neck, liver or kidney cancer. The chain couples TRBV19 to TRBJ2-1, with 7 bases lining up with TRBD2. Here the sequenced sample was CD4+ or CD8+ T cells sorted from blood, taken in a trial of the OX40 agonist ivuxolimab. The CDR3 DNA is TGTGCCAGTTCGGCGGGGGATCAATACAATGAGCAGTTCTTC. Protein product: CASSAGDQYNEQFF.